This T cell receptor (beta chain) appears in the sequencing data of a study of PD-L1 blockade in urothelial cancer. Overall study context: Atezolizumab (1,200 mg intravenously every 3 weeks) began in 2014 for patients. Blood underwent analysis 3 weeks (second dose) and 6 weeks after treatment began.

Indicated time point: pretreatment peripheral blood. A total of 1 to 8 samples per patient were collected pretreatment and on-treatment. In germline, CDR1 is SQVTM, CDR2 ANQGSEA. The CDR3 has 15 residues. Trimming took 3 bases from V and 5 from J; bases not matched to a gene: 12. A single count supports this clone. The data were produced by immunoSEQ multiplex PCR, yet TCRdb's version contains in-frame clones alone and is incomplete. Of roughly 40,000 clones in the sample, approximately 91% were seen once. The sequence came from a woman in her sixties or seventies with urothelial cancer. The chain is built from TRBV29-1 and TRBJ2-7; 8 bases are shared with TRBD1. Sequenced here: PBMCs, sampled around atezolizumab (anti-PD-L1) treatment. The CDR3 loop is CSVEGRTGQLHEQYF. As DNA, the CDR3 is TGCAGCGTTGAGGGTCGGACAGGGCAGCTTCACGAGCAGTACTTC.